A single sample is the source of the 17 T cell receptor beta chains below, sequenced in a study of blood T cell repertoires in COVID-19. Some clones are missing from TCRdb's copy, which holds only in-frame ones; the method was immunoSEQ multiplex PCR. The sample has under 450,000 clones, around 88% seen once. The sample comprised peripheral blood. These receptors all come from a woman in her sixties or seventies with COVID-19, enrolled during active disease.

The gene calls are TRBV5-1 and TRBJ2-7, with D possibly matching TRBD2 (6 bases). CDR1 is SGHRS and CDR2 is YFSETQ in the germline V gene. The germline V and J ends were trimmed by 0 bases and 5 bases, with 9 bases remaining between them. This CDR3 region has 13 residues. The CDR3 nucleotides are TGCGCCAGCAGCTTGGTTGGCGGGAACGAGCAGTACTTC. This gives the protein CASSLVGGNEQYF.

The chain's CDR3 is CAWGPLHYEQYF. The CDR3 DNA is TGTGCCTGGGGACCACTGCACTACGAGCAGTACTTC. The V call is TRBV30, the J call TRBJ2-7; D not resolved. The CDR3 runs to 12 residues. V was clipped by 5 bases and J by 3 bases, with 11 bases between them. In germline, CDR1 is GTSNPN, CDR2 SVGIG (reference sequence).

CDR3 loop: CASSQYRDTGELFF. In DNA, the CDR3 is TGTGCCAGCAGCCAGTACAGGGACACCGGGGAGCTGTTTTTT. The gene calls are TRBV7-9 and TRBJ2-2; TRBD1 is a possible D gene (6 bases). From germline, CDR1 is SEHNR and CDR2 FQNEAQ (reference sequence). Trimming cost V 5 bases and J 3 bases, with 10 bases left between them. CDR3 length equals 14 residues. Complete variable domain (other parts from reference TRBV7-9 and TRBJ2-2): DTGVSQNPRHKITKRGQNVTFRCDPISEHNRLYWYRQTLGQGPEFLTYFQNEAQLEKSRLLSDRFSAERPKGSFSTLEIQRTEQGDSAMYLCASSQYRDTGELFFGEGSRLTVL.

This chain joins TRBV2 and TRBJ1-5, with D tentatively TRBD1 (5 bases). The CDR3 contains 15 residues. CDR1 is SNHLY, CDR2 FYNNEI, per germline. V was shortened by 5 bases and J by 3 bases, with 14 bases between the two germline ends. CDR3: CASSSMGQPNQPQHF. CDR3 DNA sequence: TGTGCCAGCAGTTCGATGGGGCAGCCCAATCAGCCCCAGCATTTT.

A single count supports this clone. The chain joins TRBV5-1 to TRBJ1-4, with 9 bases identical to TRBD1. J lost 5 bases, V lost 4 bases, and 6 bases had no gene match. The germline CDR1 and CDR2 sequences are SGHRS and YFSETQ. There are 15 residues in the CDR3. In DNA form, the CDR3 reads TGCGCCAGCAGCGGGGTAGGGACAGGGAATGAAAAACTGTTTTTT. Its translation: CASSGVGTGNEKLFF.

This chain joins TRBV6-5 and TRBJ2-7, with D tentatively TRBD1 (5 bases). Per the germline V gene, CDR1 is MNHEY and CDR2 is SVGAGI. Trimming took off 5 bases at V and 1 base at J, with 12 bases between the two ends. The CDR3 extends over 14 amino acids. The CDR3 coding sequence is TGTGCCAGCAGTCTACAGGTTGGGTCCTACGAGCAGTACTTC. It encodes CASSLQVGSYEQYF.

The genes are TRBV5-1 and TRBJ2-7; maybe TRBD1 (6 bases). V gave up 6 bases and J gave up 5 bases, with 15 bases separating them. The CDR3 covers 13 residues. CDR1 and CDR2 from the germline V gene are SGHRS and YFSETQ. CDR3 protein: CASMVQGSHEQYF. DNA of the CDR3: TGCGCCAGCATGGTACAGGGATCCCACGAGCAGTACTTC.

A remark on this clone: The sample holds other DNA sequences that translate to the same CDR3. CDR3 nucleotides: TGTGCCAGCAGCTTAGGAGGTTTGTACGAGCAGTACTTC. The encoded protein is CASSLGGLYEQYF. The chain is built from TRBV7-9 and TRBJ2-7, with no clear D. The CDR3 has 13 residues. Germline V CDR1 and CDR2: SEHNR, FQNEAQ (reference sequence). V lost 1 base and J 4 bases, leaving 8 bases between the germline ends.

The chain joins TRBV4-2 to TRBJ1-3; a weak D match, TRBD1 (5 bases). The CDR3 spans 18 residues. Trimming stripped 1 base from V and 0 bases from J, with 16 bases between. Germline assignment: CDR1 LGHNA and CDR2 YNFKEQ. In DNA, the CDR3 is TGTGCCAGCAGCCAAGTTCAAAGGGGTACCTTCTCTGGAAACACCATATATTTT. It translates to CASSQVQRGTFSGNTIYF.

The chain recombines TRBV19 with TRBJ2-7, with a tentative D call TRBD2 (6 bases). Germline CDR1 is LNHDA and CDR2 is SQIVND (reference sequence). V lost 4 bases and J 0 bases, leaving 19 bases between the germline ends. This CDR3 has 17 amino acids. Written as DNA, the CDR3 is TGTGCCAGTAGTAAGGACGCTCCGGGACTGGTCTCCTACGAGCAGTACTTC. Translating it yields CASSKDAPGLVSYEQYF.

V gene TRBV11-3 combines with J gene TRBJ2-7, with 7 bases identical to TRBD1. The germline gives CDR1 SGHNT, CDR2 YENEEA. V was pared by 5 bases and J by 2 bases, with 12 bases of the junction left unmatched. The CDR3 length is 16 residues. In DNA form, the CDR3 reads TGTGCCAGCAGCACCTCCCACCGGGACAGACCCTACGAGCAGTACTTC. Amino acid sequence: CASSTSHRDRPYEQYF.

The V and J genes are TRBV27 and TRBJ1-1, with 8 bases matching TRBD1. This CDR3 is built from 18 residues. Germline CDR1 MNHEY, CDR2 SMNVEV (reference sequence). Losses at the gene ends were 8 bases for V and 5 bases for J; bases not matched to a gene: 22. In DNA, the CDR3 is TGTGCCAGCGTCGGTCCCCGACAGGGGCGCCTCGGTTGGACTGAAGCTTTCTTT. Its protein is CASVGPRQGRLGWTEAFF.

V gene TRBV3-1 (or the pseudogene TRBV3-2) combines with J gene TRBJ2-5, with D hard to call. The CDR3 is 14 amino acids. The V and J ends lost 1 base and 1 base respectively, with 7 bases between them. Per germline, CDR1 LGHDT and CDR2 YNNKEL (reference sequence). This chain's CDR3 is CASSQGHFQETQYF. The CDR3 DNA reads TGTGCCAGCAGCCAAGGACACTTCCAAGAGACCCAGTACTTC.

The chain joins TRBV12-3 or TRBV12-4 to TRBJ2-4; 7 nucleotides line up with TRBD1. V trimming: 3 bases; J trimming: 12 bases; junction bases outside the gene matches: 5. The CDR3 length is 12 residues. The CDR3 sequence is CASSFDRAPQYF. The CDR3 DNA reads TGTGCCAGCAGTTTTGACAGGGCCCCTCAGTACTTC.

The chain has TRBV13 and TRBJ2-3, with 7 bases aligning to TRBD2. Germline V gene data show CDR1 as PRHDT and CDR2 as FYEKMQ (reference sequence). This CDR3 has 15 residues. Losses at the gene ends were 2 bases for V and 2 bases for J; bases not matched to a gene: 4. This CDR3 is CASSLSGTITDTQYF. CDR3 nucleotide sequence: TGTGCCAGCAGCTTATCCGGGACTATCACAGATACGCAGTATTTT.

The chain joins TRBV5-4 to TRBJ1-5; tentative D call: TRBD1 (5 bases). CDR1 and CDR2 from the germline V gene are SGHNT and YYREEE (reference sequence). The CDR3 is 13 amino acids. The V gene lost 3 bases and the J gene lost 7 bases, with 11 bases spanning the gap. The CDR3 spells CASSSGYNQPQHF. CDR3 coding DNA: TGTGCCAGCAGCTCAGGGTACAACCAGCCCCAGCATTTT.

This CDR3 reads CASSPRDRRNEKLFF. Written as DNA, the CDR3 is TGTGCCAGCAGCCCTAGGGACAGGCGTAATGAAAAACTGTTTTTT. The chain couples TRBV9 to TRBJ1-4, with TRBD1 identical over 8 bases. Looked up from germline, CDR1 is SGDLS and CDR2 is YYNGEE. This CDR3 is 15 amino acids long. Trimming at V came to 4 bases and at J to 4 bases, leaving 6 bases not matched to a gene.